What follows are 7 T cell receptor beta chains derived from one specimen sequenced in a study of human T cells and chemical hapten exposure. One entry per CDR3 protein, called by TCRdb with MiXCR from the RACE reads. This sample has roughly 200,000 distinct CDR3 sequences, with approximately 24% found just once. The time point denotes: patch test 3, about 24 weeks after DPC sensitization. Treatment described: therapeutic diphenylcyclopropenone sensitization with weekly scalp DPC. This material consisted of whole blood, taken in connection with sensitization to the hapten diphenylcyclopropenone (DPC). The receptor set was obtained from a middle-aged woman with alopecia areata. Some clones in this sample may be carry-over from other donors' samples.

This clonotype was recorded many times. The chain is built from TRBV29-1 and TRBJ2-3; 9 bases are a match to TRBD1. The CDR3 is made up of 15 amino acids. The junction had 10 bases not matched to a gene; V was cut back by 7 bases and J by 2 bases. Germline lookup yields CDR1 SQVTM and CDR2 ANQGSEA. The CDR3, as DNA: TGCAGCGCCTGTACCGGGACAGGGTCCACAGATACGCAGTATTTT. Translation gives CSACTGTGSTDTQYF.

The chain recombines TRBV19 with TRBJ2-6; D is ambiguous. Germline CDR1 reads LNHDA; CDR2 reads SQIVND (reference sequence). V was pared by 5 bases and J by 1 base, with 6 bases between. The CDR3 covers 14 residues. CDR3 sequence (DNA): TGTGCCAGTAGTCGACCTTCTGGGGCCAACGTCCTGACTTTC. It codes for CASSRPSGANVLTF. Full variable domain (remainder filled in from reference TRBV19 and TRBJ2-6): DGGITQSPKYLFRKEGQNVTLSCEQNLNHDAMYWYRQDPGQGLRLIYYSQIVNDFQKGDIAEGYSVSREKKESFPLTVTSAQKNPTAFYLCASSRPSGANVLTFGAGSRLTVL.

The table lists this clonotype with a few counts. V gene TRBV28 combines with J gene TRBJ2-1; tentative D call: TRBD1 (5 bases). CDR3 length: 11 residues. Germline CDR1 and CDR2: MDHEN and SYDVKM. V was trimmed by 3 bases and J by 14 bases, leaving 11 bases between them. The CDR3 DNA is TGTGCCAGCAGTTTCCAGGGCCGCAAGTTCTTC. As protein: CASSFQGRKFF.

The table lists this clonotype with a few counts. The chain has TRBV9 and TRBJ1-3; a weak D match, TRBD1 (5 bases). V dropped 4 bases and J dropped 4 bases, with 12 bases sitting between them. Per germline, CDR1 SGDLS and CDR2 YYNGEE. This CDR3 contains 14 residues. The CDR3 sequence: CASSPQGFGNTIYF. CDR3 sequence (DNA): TGTGCCAGCAGCCCCCAGGGCTTCGGAAACACCATATATTTT.

The chain links TRBV7-9 to TRBJ1-5; the D is unclear. From germline, CDR1 is SEHNR and CDR2 FQNEAQ (reference sequence). V was shortened by 7 bases and J by 1 base, with 11 bases between the two germline ends. The length of the CDR3 is 14 residues. The CDR3 sequence is CASTESESNQPQHF. For the CDR3, the DNA is TGTGCCAGCACCGAATCCGAAAGCAATCAGCCCCAGCATTTT.

The CDR3, as DNA: TGCAGTGCTAGGAGCGGGCAGGGTAATCAGCCCCAGCATTTT. It translates to CSARSGQGNQPQHF. This sequence joins TRBV20-1 and TRBJ1-5; D possibly corresponds to TRBD1 (5 bases). Germline values: CDR1 DFQATT, CDR2 SNEGSKA (reference sequence). The V gene lost 3 bases and the J gene lost 4 bases, with 13 bases spanning the gap. The CDR3 runs 14 residues.

This clonotype occurred a few times. The rearrangement joins TRBV2 to TRBJ2-7; 7 nucleotides line up with TRBD1. With V trimmed by 8 bases and J by 2 bases, 0 bases remained unmatched. The CDR3 is made up of 11 amino acids. From germline, CDR1 is SNHLY and CDR2 FYNNEI. CDR3 DNA sequence: TGTGCCAGCGACAGGGCCTACGAGCAGTACTTC. It specifies CASDRAYEQYF.